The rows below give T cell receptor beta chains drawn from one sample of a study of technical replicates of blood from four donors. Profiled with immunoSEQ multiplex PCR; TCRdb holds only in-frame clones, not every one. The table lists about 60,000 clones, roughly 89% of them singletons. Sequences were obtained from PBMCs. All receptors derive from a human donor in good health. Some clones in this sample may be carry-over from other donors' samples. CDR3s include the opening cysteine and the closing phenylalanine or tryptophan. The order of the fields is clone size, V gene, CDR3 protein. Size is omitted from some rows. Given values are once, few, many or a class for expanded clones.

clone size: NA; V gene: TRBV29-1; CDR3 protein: CSVATMTGSNQPQHF
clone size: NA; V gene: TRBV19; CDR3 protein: CASRNRAGGSSTEAFF
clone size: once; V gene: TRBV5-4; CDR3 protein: CASSSKLGGRNSPLHF
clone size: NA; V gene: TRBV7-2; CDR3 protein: CASSTEGRLNTEAFF
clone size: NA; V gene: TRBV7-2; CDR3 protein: CASSLGRGRQDNEQFF
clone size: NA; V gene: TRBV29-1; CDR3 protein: CSVRQDLSYEQYF
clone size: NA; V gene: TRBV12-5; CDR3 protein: CASGFSGSREQFF
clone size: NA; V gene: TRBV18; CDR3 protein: CASSPAASGTYEQYF
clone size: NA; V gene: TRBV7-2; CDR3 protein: CASRIDQGTNSPLHF
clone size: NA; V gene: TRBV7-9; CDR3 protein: CASSLGTGGTYEQYF
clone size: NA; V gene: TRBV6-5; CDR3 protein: CASSYDRTNEQFF
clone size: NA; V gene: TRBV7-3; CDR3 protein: CASSLAASSYNEQFF
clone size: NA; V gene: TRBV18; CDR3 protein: CASSPDRGLRELFF
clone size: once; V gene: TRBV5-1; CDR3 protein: CASSLALVAGADTQYF
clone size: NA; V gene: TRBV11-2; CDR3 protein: CASSLGQGAFF
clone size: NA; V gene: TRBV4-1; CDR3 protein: CASSLSTSGASEAFF
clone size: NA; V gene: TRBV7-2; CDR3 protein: CASSSRTGLGSPLHF
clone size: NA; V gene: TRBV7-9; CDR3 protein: CASSSFPEDEQFF
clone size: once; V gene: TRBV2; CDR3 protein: CASSESAGGRDTGELFF
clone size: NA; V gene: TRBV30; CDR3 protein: CAWTVLRSPGNTIYF
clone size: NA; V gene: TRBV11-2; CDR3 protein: CASSLLPNGPYEQYF
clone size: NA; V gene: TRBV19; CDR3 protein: CASSINYRARNTEAFF
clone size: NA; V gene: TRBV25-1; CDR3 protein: CASSEGVQGAQDEQYF
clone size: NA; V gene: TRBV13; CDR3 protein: CASSEGRSLRTDTQYF
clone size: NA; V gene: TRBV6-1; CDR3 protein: CASMGHQLGGKGYTF
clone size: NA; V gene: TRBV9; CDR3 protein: CASSVDAGKNSPLHF
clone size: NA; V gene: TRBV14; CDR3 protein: CASSQQGTTIYF
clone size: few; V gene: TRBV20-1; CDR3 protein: CSATNTEAFF
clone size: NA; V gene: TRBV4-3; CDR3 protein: CASSRGRTGVRGTPLHF